This T cell receptor beta chain was retrieved from a study of T cells in Graves' hyperthyroidism and ophthalmopathy. Across 18 months, stable Graves' hyperthyroidism was marked by no progression to ophthalmopathy. The CDR3 is 14 amino acids. V trimming: 3 bases; J trimming: 3 bases; junction bases outside the gene matches: 2. Germline V CDR1 and CDR2: MNHEY, SMNVEV (reference sequence). Amplification targeted TCR beta CDR3 regions from RNA transcripts. A first-round RT-PCR of the TCR CDR3 used the HTBI primer set. Using its own MiXCR run on the multiplex PCR reads, TCRdb lists one record per CDR3 protein. The sample consists of fewer than 350,000 distinct CDR3 sequences, about 20% of them appearing once.

Sequenced input: blood. The chain uses TRBV27 and TRBJ2-7; 10 bases map to TRBD2. The origin of this receptor is a woman aged 50 to 65 with Graves' hyperthyroidism. CDR3 sequence: CASSFRTSGYEQYF. In DNA form, the CDR3 reads TGTGCCAGCAGTTTCCGGACTAGCGGCTACGAGCAGTACTTC.